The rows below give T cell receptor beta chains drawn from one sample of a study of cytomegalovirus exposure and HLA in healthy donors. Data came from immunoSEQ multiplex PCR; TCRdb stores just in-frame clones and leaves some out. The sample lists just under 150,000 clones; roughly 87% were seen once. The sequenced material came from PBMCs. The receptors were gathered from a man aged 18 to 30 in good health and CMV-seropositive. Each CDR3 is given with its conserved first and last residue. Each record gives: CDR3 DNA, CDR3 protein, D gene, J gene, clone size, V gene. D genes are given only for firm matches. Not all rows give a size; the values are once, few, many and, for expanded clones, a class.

TGCGCCAGCAGATCCGGTGACACGAACACTGAAGCTTTCTTT	CASRSGDTNTEAFF	-	TRBJ1-1	-	TRBV5-1
TGCGCCAGCAGCTTGACAGGGCCCGCGGTTACTGAAGCTTTCTTT	CASSLTGPAVTEAFF	-	TRBJ1-1	-	TRBV5-1
TGTGCCAGCAGCTGGGGACAGGGGAGTTTAGATGAGCAGTTCTTC	CASSWGQGSLDEQFF	TRBD1	TRBJ2-1	-	TRBV9
TGCAGTGCTAGAGGAGGTTACGAGCAGTACTTC	CSARGGYEQYF	-	TRBJ2-7	-	TRBV20-1
TGTGCCAGCAGTGACGTTCCTAGCGGGAGCGTAGATACGCAGTATTTT	CASSDVPSGSVDTQYF	TRBD2	TRBJ2-3	-	TRBV6-4
TGTGCCAGCGACAGGGGGCTGAACACTGAAGCTTTCTTT	CASDRGLNTEAFF	TRBD1	TRBJ1-1	-	TRBV2
TGCGCCAGCGGTCTCCGGGACCAAGAGACCCAGTACTTC	CASGLRDQETQYF	-	TRBJ2-5	once	TRBV5-1
TGTGCCAGCTCAGTTGGGGCGACCCTTGGAAACACCATATATTTT	CASSVGATLGNTIYF	-	TRBJ1-3	few	TRBV18
TGCGCCAGCAGCTCGGACAGGGTTAACGGGGCCACCTTC	CASSSDRVNGATF	TRBD1	TRBJ1-2	-	TRBV5-1
TGTGCCAGTATAGACAGGGGAATCACTGAAGCTTTCTTT	CASIDRGITEAFF	TRBD1	TRBJ1-1	-	TRBV11-2
TGTGCCAGCAGCTTAGGTTCCGAGTATAGCAATCAGCCCCAGCATTTT	CASSLGSEYSNQPQHF	-	TRBJ1-5	-	TRBV7-9
TGCGCCAGCGGGAGGGGCAGTTCGGACTCACCCCTCCACTTT	CASGRGSSDSPLHF	-	TRBJ1-6	few	TRBV5-1
TGTGCCATTGCGGGGGGCCCAGATACGCAGTATTTT	CAIAGGPDTQYF	TRBD2	TRBJ2-3	-	TRBV2
TGTGCCAGCAGTTTACTAGTCGAGGAGACCCAGTACTTC	CASSLLVEETQYF	-	TRBJ2-5	-	TRBV6-5
TGCGCCAGCAGCTTGCCCCCAGGCTACACCTTC	CASSLPPGYTF	-	TRBJ1-2	-	TRBV5-1
TGCGCCAGCAGTCGGAGCTGGGGGGGTATACTGTACCCCACTGAAGCTTTCTTT	CASSRSWGGILYPTEAFF	-	TRBJ1-1	-	TRBV23-1
TGTGCCAGCGTGCCACCCACAGGGGGAGATGCGTTGGGCTACACCTTC	CASVPPTGGDALGYTF	TRBD1	TRBJ1-2	-	TRBV28
TGTGCCAGTAGTATAGGGGGCCTGGATACGCAGTATTTT	CASSIGGLDTQYF	-	TRBJ2-3	-	TRBV19
TGTGCCAGCAGAGGGACTAGCGGGGGGCATGAGCAGTACTTC	CASRGTSGGHEQYF	TRBD2	TRBJ2-7	few	TRBV2
TGTGCCAGCAGTCCCCTACTCCCTCTAGCGGGGGCCACCTACAATGAGCAGTTCTTC	CASSPLLPLAGATYNEQFF	TRBD2	TRBJ2-1	-	TRBV28
TGTGCCAGCAGCCCAGGGGTCTCTGGAAACACCATATATTTT	CASSPGVSGNTIYF	-	TRBJ1-3	-	TRBV5-4
TGTGCCAGTAGTCACATTTTGAATGTGGAACTGTTTTTT	CASSHILNVELFF	-	TRBJ1-4	-	TRBV19
TGTGCCAGCAGTGCAATCCGGGCAGGGGACAGGGGCTTTGGCTACACCTTC	CASSAIRAGDRGFGYTF	TRBD1	TRBJ1-2	once	TRBV6-1
TGTGCCAGCAGAACCGGGACTCACTATGGCTACACCTTC	CASRTGTHYGYTF	-	TRBJ1-2	once	TRBV28
TGTGCCAGCAGCCCTCGACAGGGGACTAATGAAAAACTGTTTTTT	CASSPRQGTNEKLFF	TRBD1	TRBJ1-4	-	TRBV9
TGCGCCAGCAGCCAAGTCGGGGTACGGGCAGGGGGCACCTTC	CASSQVGVRAGGTF	TRBD1	TRBJ1-2	-	TRBV4-1
TGTGCCAGCAGCTTGAGGGGGAACACTGAAGCTTTCTTT	CASSLRGNTEAFF	-	TRBJ1-1	-	TRBV5-6
TGTGCCAGCAGCTTAGGGACAGGGTTAGGTCAGCCCCAGCATTTT	CASSLGTGLGQPQHF	TRBD1	TRBJ1-5	-	TRBV7-6
TGTGCCAGCACTGCTCACAGGGTCGGGACCTACGAGCAGTACTTC	CASTAHRVGTYEQYF	-	TRBJ2-7	-	TRBV6-1
TGTGCTAGTGGGGAGGGAGAGACCCAGTACTTC	CASGEGETQYF	-	TRBJ2-5	-	TRBV12-5
TGTGCCAGCAGCTACAGGGGAGCTAACTATGGCTACACCTTC	CASSYRGANYGYTF	TRBD1	TRBJ1-2	once	TRBV13
TGCGCCAGCAGCGAACGACTAGCGGGTAACACAGATACGCAGTATTTT	CASSERLAGNTDTQYF	TRBD2	TRBJ2-3	-	TRBV5-1
TGCAGCGCTGACAGGGGCAACTATGGCTACACCTTC	CSADRGNYGYTF	TRBD1	TRBJ1-2	few	TRBV29-1
TGTGCCATCAGTGATAACGGAGGCTATGGCTACACCTTC	CAISDNGGYGYTF	-	TRBJ1-2	-	TRBV10-3
TGTGCCAGCAGTTATGGGGACAGATCCTACGAGCAGTACTTC	CASSYGDRSYEQYF	TRBD1	TRBJ2-7	once	TRBV6-5
TGTGCCAGCAAACAGGGACAGGGGTACACCGGGGAGCTGTTTTTT	CASKQGQGYTGELFF	TRBD1	TRBJ2-2	-	TRBV27
TGTGCCAGCTCTGACGGGTCGACCTACAATGAGCAGTTCTTC	CASSDGSTYNEQFF	-	TRBJ2-1	-	TRBV5-6
TGCGCCAGCAGCCCGGGACAGGGGGCGGTGGAGCCCCAGCATTTT	CASSPGQGAVEPQHF	TRBD1	TRBJ1-5	-	TRBV5-1
TGTGCCAGCAGTGGGCGGGAAGGGCACTATGGCTACACCTTC	CASSGREGHYGYTF	-	TRBJ1-2	-	TRBV2
TGTGCCACCCAGACTAGCGGGGGGTTCAATGAGCAGTTCTTC	CATQTSGGFNEQFF	TRBD2	TRBJ2-1	once	TRBV27
TGCGCCAGCAAGACCCGACAGGGGCTAAATGAGCAGTTCTTC	CASKTRQGLNEQFF	TRBD1	TRBJ2-1	-	TRBV5-1
TGTGCCAGCAGTCGCGAAAGAGGGTTCGCTGAAGCTTTCTTT	CASSRERGFAEAFF	-	TRBJ1-1	-	TRBV6-1
TGTGCCAGCAGTTTATCGTCGACAGGGAAATTCTACGAGCAGTACTTC	CASSLSSTGKFYEQYF	TRBD1	TRBJ2-7	-	TRBV27
TGTGCCAGCAGCGTAAGTGGAGACAGACAAAACTATGGCTACACCTTC	CASSVSGDRQNYGYTF	-	TRBJ1-2	-	TRBV9